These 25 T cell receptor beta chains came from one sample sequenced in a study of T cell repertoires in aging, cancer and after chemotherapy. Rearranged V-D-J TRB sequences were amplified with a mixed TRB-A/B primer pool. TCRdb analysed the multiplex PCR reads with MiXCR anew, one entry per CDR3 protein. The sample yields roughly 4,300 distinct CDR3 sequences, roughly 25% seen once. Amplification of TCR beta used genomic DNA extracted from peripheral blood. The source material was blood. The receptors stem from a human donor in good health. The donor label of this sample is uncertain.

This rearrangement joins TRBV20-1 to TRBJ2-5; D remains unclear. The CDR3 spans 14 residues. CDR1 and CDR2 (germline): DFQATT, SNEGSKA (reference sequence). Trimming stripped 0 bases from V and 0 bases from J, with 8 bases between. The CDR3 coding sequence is TGCAGTGCTAGAGATATGGGGTACCAAGAGACCCAGTACTTC. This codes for CSARDMGYQETQYF.

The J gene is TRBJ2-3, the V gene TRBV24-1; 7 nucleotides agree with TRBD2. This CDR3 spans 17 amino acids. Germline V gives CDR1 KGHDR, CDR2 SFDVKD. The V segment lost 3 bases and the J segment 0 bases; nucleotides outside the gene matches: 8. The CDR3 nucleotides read TGTGCCACCAGTGATCCCCGGGGAGGGACTAGCACAGATACGCAGTATTTT. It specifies CATSDPRGGTSTDTQYF.

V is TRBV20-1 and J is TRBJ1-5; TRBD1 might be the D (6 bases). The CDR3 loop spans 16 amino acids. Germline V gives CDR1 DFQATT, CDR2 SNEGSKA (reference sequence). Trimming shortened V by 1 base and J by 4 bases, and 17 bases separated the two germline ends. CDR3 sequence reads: CSARGQGWVRNQPQHF. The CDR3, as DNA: TGCAGTGCTAGAGGGCAGGGGTGGGTGCGGAATCAGCCCCAGCATTTT.

This CDR3 reads CSARSVTVTDTQYF. The CDR3 nucleotides read TGCAGTGCTAGATCGGTCACAGTCACAGATACGCAGTATTTT. V and J are TRBV20-1 and TRBJ2-3; D is ambiguous. Trimming removed 2 bases at V and 2 bases at J, with 11 bases between. The CDR3 extends over 14 amino acids. Germline V lookup: CDR1 DFQATT, CDR2 SNEGSKA (reference sequence).

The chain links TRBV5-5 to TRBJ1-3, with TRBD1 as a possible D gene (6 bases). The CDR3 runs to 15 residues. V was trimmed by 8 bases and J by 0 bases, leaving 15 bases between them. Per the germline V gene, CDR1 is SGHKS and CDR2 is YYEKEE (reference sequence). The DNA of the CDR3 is TGTGCCAGTAGAAGGACAGAGAACTCTGGAAACACCATATATTTT. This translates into CASRRTENSGNTIYF.

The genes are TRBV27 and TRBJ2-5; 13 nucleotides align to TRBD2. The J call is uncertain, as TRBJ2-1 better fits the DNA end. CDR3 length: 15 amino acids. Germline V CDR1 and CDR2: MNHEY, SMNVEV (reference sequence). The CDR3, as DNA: TGTGCCAGCAGACCCGGACTAGCGGGGGCAAATGAGCAGTTCTTC. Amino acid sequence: CASRPGLAGANEQFF.

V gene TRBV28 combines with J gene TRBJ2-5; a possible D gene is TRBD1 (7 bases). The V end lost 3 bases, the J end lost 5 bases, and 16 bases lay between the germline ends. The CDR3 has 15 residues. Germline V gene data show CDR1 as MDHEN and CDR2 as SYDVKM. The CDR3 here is CASSFGQGGGETQYF. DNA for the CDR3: TGTGCCAGCAGTTTTGGGCAGGGGGGTGGGGAGACCCAGTACTTC.

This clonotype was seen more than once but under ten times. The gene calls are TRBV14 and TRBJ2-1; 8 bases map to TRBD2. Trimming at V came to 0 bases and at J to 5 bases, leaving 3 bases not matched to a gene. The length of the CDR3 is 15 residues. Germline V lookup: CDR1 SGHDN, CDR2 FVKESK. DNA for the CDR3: TGTGCCAGCAGCCAAGACAGCGGGAGCCACAATGAGCAGTTCTTC. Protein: CASSQDSGSHNEQFF.

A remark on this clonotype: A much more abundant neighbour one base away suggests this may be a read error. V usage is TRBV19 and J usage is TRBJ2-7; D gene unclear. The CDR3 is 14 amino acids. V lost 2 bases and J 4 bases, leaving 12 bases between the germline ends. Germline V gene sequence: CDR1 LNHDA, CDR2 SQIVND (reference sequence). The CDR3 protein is CASSIYEEPYEQYF. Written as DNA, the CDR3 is TGTGCCAGTAGTATATACGAGGAGCCTTACGAGCAGTACTTC.

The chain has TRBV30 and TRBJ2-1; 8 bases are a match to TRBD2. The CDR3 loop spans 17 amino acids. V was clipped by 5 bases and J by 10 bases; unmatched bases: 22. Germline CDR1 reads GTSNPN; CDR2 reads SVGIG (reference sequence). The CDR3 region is CAWSGTRGRMSTSEQFF. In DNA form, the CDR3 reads TGTGCCTGGTCCGGGACTAGGGGGAGGATGAGTACAAGCGAGCAGTTCTTC.

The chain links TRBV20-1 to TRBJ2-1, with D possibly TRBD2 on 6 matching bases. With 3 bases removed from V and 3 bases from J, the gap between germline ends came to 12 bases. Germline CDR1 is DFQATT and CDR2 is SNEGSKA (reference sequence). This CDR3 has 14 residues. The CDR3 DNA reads TGCAGTGCTAGTTACGGGGGTTTCTACAATGAGCAGTTCTTC. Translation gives CSASYGGFYNEQFF.

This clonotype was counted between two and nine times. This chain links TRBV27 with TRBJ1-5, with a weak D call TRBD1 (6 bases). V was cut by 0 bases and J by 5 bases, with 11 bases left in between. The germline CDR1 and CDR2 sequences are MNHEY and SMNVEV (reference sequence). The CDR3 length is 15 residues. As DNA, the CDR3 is TGTGCCAGCAGTTTATCCCCGGGGGGCGATCAGCCCCAGCATTTT. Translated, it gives CASSLSPGGDQPQHF.

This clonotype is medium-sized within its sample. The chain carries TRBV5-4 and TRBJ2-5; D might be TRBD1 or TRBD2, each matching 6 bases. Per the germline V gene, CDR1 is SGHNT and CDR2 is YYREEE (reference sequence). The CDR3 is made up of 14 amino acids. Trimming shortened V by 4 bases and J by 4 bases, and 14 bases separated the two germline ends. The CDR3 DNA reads TGTGCCAGCAGCCCCCGGGGGCCGGGAGAGACCCAGTACTTC. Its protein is CASSPRGPGETQYF.

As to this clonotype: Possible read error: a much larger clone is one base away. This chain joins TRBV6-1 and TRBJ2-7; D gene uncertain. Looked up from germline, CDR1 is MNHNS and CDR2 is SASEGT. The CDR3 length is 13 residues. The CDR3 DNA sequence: TGTGCCATCAGTGAATTCCTTACCTACGAGCAGTACTTC. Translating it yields CAISEFLTYEQYF.

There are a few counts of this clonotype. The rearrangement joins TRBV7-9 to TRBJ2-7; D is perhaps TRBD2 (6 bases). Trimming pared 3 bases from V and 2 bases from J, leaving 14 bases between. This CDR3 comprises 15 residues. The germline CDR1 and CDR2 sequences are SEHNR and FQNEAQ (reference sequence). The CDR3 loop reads CASSFRDWGTYEQYF. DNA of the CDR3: TGTGCCAGCAGCTTCCGGGACTGGGGCACCTACGAGCAGTACTTC.

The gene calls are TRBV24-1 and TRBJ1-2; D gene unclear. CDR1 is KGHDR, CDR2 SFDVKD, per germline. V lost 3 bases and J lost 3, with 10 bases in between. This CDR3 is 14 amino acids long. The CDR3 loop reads CATSDTGRDYGYTF. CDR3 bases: TGTGCCACCAGTGATACCGGAAGGGACTATGGCTACACCTTC.

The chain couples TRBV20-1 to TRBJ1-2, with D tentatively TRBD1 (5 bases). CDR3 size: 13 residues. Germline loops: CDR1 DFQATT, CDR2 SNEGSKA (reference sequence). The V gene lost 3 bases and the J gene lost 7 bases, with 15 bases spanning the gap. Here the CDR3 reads CSASGGAGGGYTF. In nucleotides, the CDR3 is TGCAGTGCTAGTGGTGGGGCTGGCGGTGGCTACACCTTC.

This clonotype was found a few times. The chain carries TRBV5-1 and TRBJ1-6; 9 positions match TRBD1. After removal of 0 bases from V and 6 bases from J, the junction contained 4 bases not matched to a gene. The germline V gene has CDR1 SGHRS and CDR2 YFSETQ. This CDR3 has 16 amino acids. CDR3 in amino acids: CASSLEVTGGNSPLHF. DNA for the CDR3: TGCGCCAGCAGCTTGGAGGTGACAGGGGGTAATTCACCCCTCCACTTT.

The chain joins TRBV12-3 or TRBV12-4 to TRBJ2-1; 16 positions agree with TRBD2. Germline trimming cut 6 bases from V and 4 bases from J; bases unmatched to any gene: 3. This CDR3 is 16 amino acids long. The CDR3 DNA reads TGTGCCAGCAGGGTGGGACTAGCGGGAGGGTACAATGAGCAGTTCTTC. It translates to CASRVGLAGGYNEQFF.

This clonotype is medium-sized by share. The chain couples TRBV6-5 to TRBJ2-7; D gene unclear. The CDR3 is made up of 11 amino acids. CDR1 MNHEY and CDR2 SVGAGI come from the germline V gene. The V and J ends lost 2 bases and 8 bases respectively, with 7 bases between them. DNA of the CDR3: TGTGCCAGCAGTTACGCCGAAAAGCAGTACTTC. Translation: CASSYAEKQYF.

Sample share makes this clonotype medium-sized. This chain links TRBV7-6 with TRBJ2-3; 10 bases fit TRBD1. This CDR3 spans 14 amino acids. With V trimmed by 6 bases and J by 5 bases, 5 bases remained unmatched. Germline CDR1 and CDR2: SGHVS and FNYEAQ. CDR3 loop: CASRGTGEQDTQYF. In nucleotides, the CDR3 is TGTGCCAGCAGGGGGACAGGGGAGCAAGATACGCAGTATTTT.

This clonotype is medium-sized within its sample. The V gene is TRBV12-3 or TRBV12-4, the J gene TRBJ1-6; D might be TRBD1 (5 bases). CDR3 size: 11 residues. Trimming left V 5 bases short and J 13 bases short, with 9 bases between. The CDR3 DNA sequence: TGTGCCAGCAGTCAGGGAGATCCCCTCCACTTT. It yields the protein CASSQGDPLHF.

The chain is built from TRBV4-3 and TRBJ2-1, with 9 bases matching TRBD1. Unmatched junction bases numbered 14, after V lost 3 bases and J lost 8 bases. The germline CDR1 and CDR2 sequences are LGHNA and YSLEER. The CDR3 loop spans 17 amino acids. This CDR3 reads CASSHLLGDREGDEQFF. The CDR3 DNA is TGCGCCAGCAGCCATCTATTAGGGGACAGGGAGGGGGATGAGCAGTTCTTC.

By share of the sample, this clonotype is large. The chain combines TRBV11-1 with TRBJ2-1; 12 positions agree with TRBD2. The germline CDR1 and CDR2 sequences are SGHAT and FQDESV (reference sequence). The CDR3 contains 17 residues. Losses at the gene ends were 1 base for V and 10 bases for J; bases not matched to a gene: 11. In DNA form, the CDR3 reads TGTGCCAGCAGCTTAGTGGGGACTAGCGGGCCGGTCTCCGAGCAGTTCTTC. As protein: CASSLVGTSGPVSEQFF.

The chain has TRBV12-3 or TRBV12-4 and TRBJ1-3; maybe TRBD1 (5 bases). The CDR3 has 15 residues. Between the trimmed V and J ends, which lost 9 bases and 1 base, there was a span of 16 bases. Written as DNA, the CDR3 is TGTGCCAGTAAGCCGGGACTTACGTCTGGAAACACCATATATTTT. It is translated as CASKPGLTSGNTIYF.